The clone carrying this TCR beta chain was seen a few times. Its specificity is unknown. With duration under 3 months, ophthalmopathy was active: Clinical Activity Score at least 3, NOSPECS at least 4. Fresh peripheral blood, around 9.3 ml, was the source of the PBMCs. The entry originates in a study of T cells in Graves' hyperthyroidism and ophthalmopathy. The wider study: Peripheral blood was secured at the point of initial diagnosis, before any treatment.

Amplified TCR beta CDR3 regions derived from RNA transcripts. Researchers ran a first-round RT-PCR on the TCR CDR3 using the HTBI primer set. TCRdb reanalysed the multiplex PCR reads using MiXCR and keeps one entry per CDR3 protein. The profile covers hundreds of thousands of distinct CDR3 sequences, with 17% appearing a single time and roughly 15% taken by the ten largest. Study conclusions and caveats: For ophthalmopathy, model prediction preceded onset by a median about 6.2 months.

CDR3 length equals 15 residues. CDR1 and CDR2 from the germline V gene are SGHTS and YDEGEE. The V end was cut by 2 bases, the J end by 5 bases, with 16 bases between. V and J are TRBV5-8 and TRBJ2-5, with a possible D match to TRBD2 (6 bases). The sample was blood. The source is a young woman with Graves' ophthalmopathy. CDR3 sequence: CASSFIRESDETQYF. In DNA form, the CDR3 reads TGTGCCAGCAGCTTCATTCGGGAGTCTGACGAGACCCAGTACTTC.